One and the same sample provided the 11 T cell receptor beta chains below, sequenced in a study of OX40 agonist ivuxolimab in advanced cancers. Profiled with immunoSEQ multiplex PCR; TCRdb holds only in-frame clones, not every one. The sample lists about 92,000 clones; about 91% were seen once. Specimen: CD4+ or CD8+ T cells sorted from blood, collected in a trial of the OX40 agonist ivuxolimab. These receptors all stem from an adult with an advanced solid tumor such as melanoma, head and neck, liver or kidney cancer.

This clone showed up just a few times. This sequence joins TRBV19 and TRBJ2-1; D uncertain. Trimming removed 4 bases at V and 9 bases at J, with 13 bases between. The CDR3 extends over 13 amino acids. CDR1 is LNHDA and CDR2 is SQIVND in the germline V gene (reference sequence). The CDR3: CASSKVFWGEQFF. The CDR3 DNA reads as TGTGCCAGTAGTAAAGTATTTTGGGGTGAGCAGTTCTTC. The entire variable domain, with the rest obtained from reference TRBV19 and TRBJ2-1, is as follows: DGGITQSPKYLFRKEGQNVTLSCEQNLNHDAMYWYRQDPGQGLRLIYYSQIVNDFQKGDIAEGYSVSREKKESFPLTVTSAQKNPTAFYLCASSKVFWGEQFFGPGTRLTVL.

The genes are TRBV5-4 and TRBJ2-7; tentatively, D is TRBD2 (5 bases). Trimming left V 2 bases short and J 9 bases short, with 15 bases between. This CDR3 has 13 amino acids. Germline V CDR1 and CDR2: SGHNT, YYREEE (reference sequence). The CDR3 sequence is CASSFQVGDGQYF. CDR3 nucleotide sequence: TGTGCCAGCAGCTTCCAAGTGGGAGACGGGCAGTACTTC. Full variable domain (remainder filled in from reference TRBV5-4 and TRBJ2-7): ETGVTQSPTHLIKTRGQQVTLRCSSQSGHNTVSWYQQALGQGPQFIFQYYREEENGRGNFPPRFSGLQFPNYSSELNVNALELDDSALYLCASSFQVGDGQYFGPGTRLTVT.

This rearrangement joins TRBV18 to TRBJ2-5; possible D gene TRBD1, 6 bases. Germline V gives CDR1 KGHSH, CDR2 LQKENI. With 5 bases removed from V and 0 bases from J, the gap between germline ends came to 10 bases. This CDR3 contains 14 residues. CDR3 nucleotide sequence: TGTGCCAGCTCAGCCACAGGGTACCAAGAGACCCAGTACTTC. This codes for CASSATGYQETQYF.

This chain connects TRBV6-6 to TRBJ2-1; D gene uncertain. The germline CDR1 and CDR2 sequences are MNHNY and SVGAGI (reference sequence). Trimming took 4 bases from V and 9 from J, leaving 22 bases between them. This CDR3 has 16 amino acids. CDR3 sequence (DNA): TGTGCCAGCAGTTCCGACGGCACATGGGCATTTGGTGAGCAGTTCTTC. This codes for CASSSDGTWAFGEQFF.

The chain links TRBV6-5 to TRBJ2-7; D is ambiguous. Germline V lookup: CDR1 MNHEY, CDR2 SVGAGI. The CDR3 runs to 15 residues. V lost 0 bases and J lost 2, with 11 bases in between. The CDR3 coding sequence is TGTGCCAGCAGTTACTCCGGCCAGAGGACCTACGAGCAGTACTTC. It specifies CASSYSGQRTYEQYF.

The chain uses TRBV27 and TRBJ2-6; D perhaps matches TRBD2 (6 bases). V lost 3 bases, J lost 13 bases, and 7 bases lay in between. The CDR3 length is 11 residues. In germline, CDR1 is MNHEY, CDR2 SMNVEV (reference sequence). The CDR3 coding sequence is TGTGCCAGCAGTTTGGGGGGAGTCCTGACTTTC. As protein: CASSLGGVLTF.

CDR3 sequence (DNA): TGCGCCAGCAGTCCCCGGGGTGCAGGGGGCGCGGGCTATGGCTACACCTTC. Translated: CASSPRGAGGAGYGYTF. This rearrangement joins TRBV23-1 to TRBJ1-2; 8 bases line up with TRBD1. TRBV23-1 is known as an ORF, though its function is uncertain. The CDR3 totals 17 residues. The J segment lost 4 bases and the V segment lost 4 bases, leaving 14 bases of the junction unmatched.

The V gene is TRBV7-2, the J gene TRBJ2-2; 7 positions agree with TRBD2. V dropped 11 bases and J dropped 6; count of bases not matched to a gene: 9. CDR1 is SGHTA and CDR2 is FQGNSA in the germline V gene. The CDR3 consists of 13 residues. The CDR3 protein is CALSFSGSGELFF. The CDR3, as DNA: TGTGCCCTCTCCTTTAGCGGGTCCGGGGAGCTGTTTTTT.

The chain uses TRBV11-3 and TRBJ2-1; D might be TRBD2 (5 bases). The V and J ends lost 2 bases and 8 bases respectively, with 10 bases between them. Germline assignment: CDR1 SGHNT and CDR2 YENEEA. The CDR3 is 13 amino acids. CDR3 region: CASSLSYGDEQFF. In nucleotides, the CDR3 is TGTGCCAGCAGCTTATCCTACGGGGATGAGCAGTTCTTC. The complete variable domain, with remaining parts taken from reference TRBV11-3 and TRBJ2-1, reads EAGVVQSPRYKIIEKKQPVAFWCNPISGHNTLYWYLQNLGQGPELLIRYENEEAVDDSQLPKDRFSAERLKGVDSTLKIQPAELGDSAVYLCASSLSYGDEQFFGPGTRLTVL.

V usage is TRBV4-3 and J usage is TRBJ2-1; tentatively, D is TRBD2 (6 bases). The CDR3 totals 21 residues. Germline values: CDR1 LGHNA, CDR2 YSLEER. With 6 bases removed from V and 12 bases from J, the gap between germline ends came to 42 bases. The CDR3 sequence is CASRLHDAGTPIRGATGVQFF. The CDR3 DNA follows: TGCGCCAGCAGGCTTCACGACGCTGGGACTCCTATTCGCGGGGCGACTGGCGTGCAGTTCTTC.

The rearrangement uses TRBV10-1 and TRBJ2-5; the match to TRBD1 covers 8 bases. Germline CDR1 WNHNN, CDR2 SYGVQD (reference sequence). The trim removed 10 bases at V and 5 bases at J, leaving 18 bases unmatched. The CDR3 length is 16 residues. The CDR3 DNA reads TGCGCCATCATGCTCCTGGAACAGGGGGGTGGCGAGACCCAGTACTTC. This gives the protein CAIMLLEQGGGETQYF.